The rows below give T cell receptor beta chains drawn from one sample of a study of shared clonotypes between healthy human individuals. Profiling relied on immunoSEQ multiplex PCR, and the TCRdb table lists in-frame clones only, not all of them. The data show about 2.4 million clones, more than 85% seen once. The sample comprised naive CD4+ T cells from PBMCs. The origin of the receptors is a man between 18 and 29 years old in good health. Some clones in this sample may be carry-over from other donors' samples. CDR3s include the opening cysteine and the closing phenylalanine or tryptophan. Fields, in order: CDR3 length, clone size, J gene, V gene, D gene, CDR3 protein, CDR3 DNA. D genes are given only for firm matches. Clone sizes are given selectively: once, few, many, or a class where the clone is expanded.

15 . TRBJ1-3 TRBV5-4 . CASSLAGHSGNTIYF TGTGCCAGCAGCTTGGCGGGCCACTCTGGAAACACCATATATTTT
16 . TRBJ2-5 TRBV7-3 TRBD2 CASSPGTSGGGETQYF TGTGCCAGCAGCCCCGGGACTAGCGGAGGCGGGGAGACCCAGTACTTC
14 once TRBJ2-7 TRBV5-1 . CASSPRTVSYEQYF TGCGCCAGCAGCCCCCGGACGGTCTCCTACGAGCAGTACTTC
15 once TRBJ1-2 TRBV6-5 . CASSYFGLGGDGYTF TGTGCCAGCAGTTACTTCGGGTTGGGGGGAGATGGCTACACCTTC
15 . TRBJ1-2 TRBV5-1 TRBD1 CASSLVGQGAQGYTF TGCGCCAGCAGCTTGGTGGGACAGGGCGCGCAAGGCTACACCTTC
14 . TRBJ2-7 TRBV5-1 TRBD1 CASSAGTGQGEQYF TGCGCCAGCAGTGCCGGGACAGGGCAAGGCGAGCAGTACTTC
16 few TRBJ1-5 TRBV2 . CASSAGIGASNQPQHF TGTGCCAGCAGTGCCGGGATCGGGGCAAGCAATCAGCCCCAGCATTTT
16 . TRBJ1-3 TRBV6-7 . CASSYGRRLSGNTIYF TGTGCCAGCAGTTACGGCCGGCGGCTCTCTGGAAACACCATATATTTT
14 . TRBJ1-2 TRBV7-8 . CASSLAGQGIGYTF TGTGCCAGCAGCTTAGCAGGTCAGGGTATAGGCTACACCTTC
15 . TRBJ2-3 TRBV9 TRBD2 CASSVTSGSTDTQYF TGTGCCAGCAGCGTGACTAGCGGAAGCACAGATACGCAGTATTTT
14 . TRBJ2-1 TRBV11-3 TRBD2 CASSPSGRANEQFF TGTGCCAGCAGTCCTAGCGGGAGGGCCAATGAGCAGTTCTTC
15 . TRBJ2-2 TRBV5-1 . CASSFSTMDTGELFF TGCGCCAGCAGCTTCTCCACCATGGACACCGGGGAGCTGTTTTTT
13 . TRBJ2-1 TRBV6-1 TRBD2 CASSEGLAGYEFF TGTGCCAGCAGCGAAGGACTAGCGGGATACGAGTTCTTC
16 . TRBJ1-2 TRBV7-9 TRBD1 CASSREPGTGNYGYTF TGTGCCAGCAGTCGAGAACCCGGGACAGGGAACTATGGCTACACCTTC
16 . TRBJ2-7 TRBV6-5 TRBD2 CASSYGRTSGAYEQYF TGTGCCAGCAGTTACGGTCGGACTAGCGGAGCCTACGAGCAGTACTTC
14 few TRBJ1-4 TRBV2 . CASIETATNEKLFF TGTGCCAGCATCGAGACAGCAACTAATGAAAAACTGTTTTTT
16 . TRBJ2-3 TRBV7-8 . CASSLDGTRPLDTQYF TGTGCCAGCAGCTTAGACGGGACTCGTCCCCTCGATACGCAGTATTTT
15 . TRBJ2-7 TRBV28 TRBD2 CASSPITPSGYEQYF TGTGCCAGCAGCCCCATCACCCCTAGCGGCTACGAGCAGTACTTC
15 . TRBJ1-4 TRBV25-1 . CASSRVGAGVEKLFF TGTGCCAGCAGCCGAGTTGGGGCAGGGGTTGAAAAACTGTTTTTT
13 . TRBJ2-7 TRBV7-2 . CASSLQGLVGQYF TGTGCCAGCAGCTTACAGGGACTGGTGGGGCAGTACTTC
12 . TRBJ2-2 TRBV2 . CASTSDTGELFF TGTGCCAGCACTAGCGACACCGGGGAGCTGTTTTTT
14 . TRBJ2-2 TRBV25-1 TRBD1 CASSDRGSAGELFF TGTGCCAGCAGTGACAGGGGGTCGGCCGGGGAGCTGTTTTTT
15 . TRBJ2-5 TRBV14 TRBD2 CASSPLSPSGGTQYF TGTGCCAGCAGCCCATTGAGTCCCAGCGGGGGGACCCAGTACTTC
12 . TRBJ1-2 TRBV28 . CASSSGGGGYTF TGTGCCAGCAGTTCCGGTGGGGGTGGCTACACCTTC
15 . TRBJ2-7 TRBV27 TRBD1 CASSPRGRGPHEQYF TGTGCCAGCAGTCCCCGTGGCAGGGGGCCCCACGAGCAGTACTTC
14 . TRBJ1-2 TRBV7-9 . CASSWEGANYGYTF TGTGCCAGCAGCTGGGAGGGTGCTAACTATGGCTACACCTTC
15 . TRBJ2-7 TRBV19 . CASRSGASGGGEQYF TGTGCCAGTAGGTCGGGGGCTAGCGGCGGGGGCGAGCAGTACTTC
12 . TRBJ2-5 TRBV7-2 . CASSKPGETQYF TGTGCCAGCAGCAAACCGGGAGAGACCCAGTACTTC
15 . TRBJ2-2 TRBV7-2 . CASRLGQTNTGELFF TGTGCCAGCAGGCTCGGGCAGACGAACACCGGGGAGCTGTTTTTT
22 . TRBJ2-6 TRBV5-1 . CASSLGGSIRLTGQSGANVLTF TGCGCCAGCAGCTTGGGGGGGAGTATCCGGCTCACAGGGCAATCTGGGGCCAACGTCCTGACTTTC
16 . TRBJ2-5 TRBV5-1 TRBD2 CASSFSGLAGEETQYF TGCGCCAGCAGCTTTTCGGGACTAGCGGGAGAAGAGACCCAGTACTTC